The present entry profiles one TCR beta chain with its context. The data stem from a study of blood T cell repertoires in COVID-19. The CDR3 is made up of 14 amino acids. Trimming cost V 3 bases and J 3 bases, with 9 bases left between them. CDR1 is SGHNT and CDR2 is YYREEE in the germline V gene (reference sequence). TCRdb's copy holds only in-frame clones and misses some; the assay was immunoSEQ multiplex PCR. The sample consists of approximately 180,000 clones, almost 80% of them appearing once. Those enrolled, adults aged roughly 18 to 90 years, came from under 25 US areas. Participants reported their clinical history, and cohort assignment relied on those reports. Two consecutive negative NP/OP PCR tests, clearance, or resolved symptoms defined Cohort 3 recovery.

The J gene is TRBJ2-2, the V gene TRBV5-4, with a tentative D call TRBD2 (6 bases). This clonotype was obtained from a woman between 50 and 59 years old who had recovered from COVID-19. Sequencing used PBMCs or T cells enriched from blood (not recorded which). The chain's CDR3 is CASSYGGYTGELFF. The CDR3 coding sequence is TGTGCCAGCAGCTACGGAGGGTACACCGGGGAGCTGTTTTTT.